This TCR beta chain derives from a study of cytomegalovirus exposure and HLA in healthy donors. Study details: An earlier analysis identified 117 million unique TCR beta sequences in 150 million to 200 million T cells. Notes on the study in general: A missense variant in DCLRE1C was later tied to TCR beta V- and J-gene trimming.

Researchers ran the PCR with 60 Vbeta and 13 Jbeta primers. Profiling relied on immunoSEQ multiplex PCR, and the TCRdb table lists in-frame clones only, not all of them. The data hold about 71,000 clones, with approximately 63% observed a single time. Healthy donors of bone marrow made up the group. Germline trimming cut 0 bases from V and 7 bases from J; bases unmatched to any gene: 11. The CDR3 length is 18 residues. CDR1 LGHNA and CDR2 YSLEER come from the germline V gene. Details on this clone: Its antigen is still unknown.

V and J are TRBV4-3 and TRBJ2-2; 10 bases are shared with TRBD2. The sequencing input was PBMCs. This receptor was taken from a woman aged 45 to 65 in good health and CMV-seropositive. DNA of the CDR3: TGCGCCAGCAGCCAAGATTATACGCTAGCGGGGGCAGGCGGGGAGCTGTTTTTT. Translated: CASSQDYTLAGAGGELFF.